These T cell receptor beta chains were read from a single sample in a study of T cell repertoires in cytomegalovirus infection. TCRdb re-called the reads with MiXCR, one entry per CDR3 protein. There are approximately 550,000 distinct CDR3 sequences in the sample; 16% occur only once, and more than 20% lies in the top ten. Specimen: CD8+ T cells from PBMCs. The receptor set was obtained from a human donor in good health (CMV status not recorded). Some clones in this sample may be carry-over from other donors' samples. Each CDR3 is given with its conserved first and last residue. The D gene is left open where the match is weak. A row's size may be missing; if present it is once, few, many or a size class.

size	D	V	length	J	CDR3	DNA
many	.	TRBV28	16	TRBJ2-1	CASSSPPVGGGNEQFF	TGTGCCAGCAGTTCCCCCCCCGTGGGAGGAGGAAATGAGCAGTTCTTC
few	TRBD2	TRBV27	15	TRBJ2-7	CASRLGASGHYEQYF	TGTGCCAGCCGACTCGGGGCTAGCGGACACTACGAGCAGTACTTC
many	.	TRBV28	14	TRBJ2-7	CASSFLGSSYEQYF	TGTGCCAGCAGTTTCTTGGGGTCTTCCTACGAGCAGTACTTC
many	TRBD2	TRBV27	16	TRBJ2-7	CASSLSSTSETYEQYF	TGTGCCAGCAGTTTGTCAAGTACTAGCGAAACCTACGAGCAGTACTTC
.	.	TRBV20-1	18	TRBJ2-4	CSARDWLPGLLAKNIQYF	TGCAGTGCTAGAGATTGGCTACCGGGACTTCTAGCCAAAAACATTCAGTACTTC
.	.	TRBV6-1	14	TRBJ2-7	CASSDTATSYEQYF	TGTGCCAGCAGTGATACAGCAACCTCCTACGAGCAGTACTTC
few	TRBD1	TRBV5-1	15	TRBJ2-1	CASSFGDRPYNEQFF	TGCGCCAGCAGCTTTGGGGACAGGCCTTACAATGAGCAGTTCTTC
many	.	TRBV7-8	15	TRBJ2-7	CASSPPGLYADEQYF	TGTGCCAGCAGCCCCCCGGGACTCTATGCGGACGAGCAGTACTTC
many	.	TRBV7-9	11	TRBJ1-1	CASSFKDEAFF	TGTGCCAGCAGCTTTAAGGATGAAGCTTTCTTT
many	TRBD1	TRBV2	14	TRBJ2-7	CASRGDSESYEQYF	TGTGCCAGCAGAGGGGACAGCGAATCCTACGAGCAGTACTTC
many	.	TRBV10-2	17	TRBJ2-4	CASSESVLDRAKNIQYF	TGCGCCAGCAGTGAGTCAGTCTTGGACAGAGCCAAAAACATTCAGTACTTC
many	TRBD1	TRBV7-8	16	TRBJ1-2	CASSLRTGGDFYGYTF	TGTGCCAGCAGCCTCAGGACAGGGGGCGATTTTTATGGCTACACCTTC
few	.	TRBV9	16	TRBJ2-2	CASSVGPLPNTGELFF	TGTGCCAGCAGCGTAGGCCCCCTCCCGAACACCGGGGAGCTGTTTTTT
many	.	TRBV10-3	15	TRBJ2-3	CALSDRQDSTDTQYF	TGTGCCCTAAGTGACCGACAGGACAGCACAGATACGCAGTATTTT
many	.	TRBV5-1	12	TRBJ2-1	CASSYSYNEQFF	TGTGCCAGCAGCTACTCCTACAATGAGCAGTTCTTC
once	TRBD1	TRBV29-1	15	TRBJ2-7	CSVEGDRGGSYEQYF	TGCAGCGTTGAAGGGGACAGGGGGGGGTCCTACGAGCAGTACTTC
few	.	TRBV27	14	TRBJ1-2	CASSSRGFGYGYTF	TGTGCCAGCAGTTCCAGGGGATTTGGCTATGGCTACACCTTC
many	TRBD2	TRBV7-7	17	TRBJ2-1	CASSPSPTSGRIGEQFF	TGTGCTAGCAGTCCCTCACCCACTAGCGGGAGAATCGGGGAGCAGTTCTTC
many	.	TRBV12-3/TRBV12-4	15	TRBJ2-1	CASSSRSDSGLEQFF	TGTGCCAGCAGTTCCAGAAGCGACTCCGGACTTGAGCAGTTCTTC
.	TRBD1	TRBV27	13	TRBJ1-2	CASSFDRVHGYTF	TGTGCCAGCAGTTTCGACAGGGTCCATGGCTACACCTTC
.	.	TRBV25-1	15	TRBJ2-7	CASSDEDRSSYEQYF	TGTGCCAGCAGTGATGAAGACAGGAGCTCCTACGAGCAGTACTTC
many	TRBD2	TRBV7-2	14	TRBJ2-5	CASSSGLDQETQYF	TGTGCCAGCAGCTCCGGACTAGACCAAGAGACCCAGTACTTC
.	TRBD2	TRBV29-1	15	TRBJ2-1	CSVERSGRASDEQFF	TGCAGCGTTGAAAGAAGCGGGAGGGCCTCCGATGAGCAGTTCTTC
many	TRBD2	TRBV6-1	12	TRBJ2-1	CAGRGGNNEQFF	TGTGCTGGGCGGGGGGGAAACAATGAGCAGTTCTTC
many	.	TRBV7-9	15	TRBJ1-6	CASSRPGTENSPLHF	TGTGCCAGCAGCCGACCCGGGACGGAGAATTCACCCCTCCACTTT
.	.	TRBV7-9	17	TRBJ2-3	CASSFPRSGASTDTQYF	TGTGCCAGCAGCTTTCCGCGGTCCGGAGCTAGCACAGATACGCAGTATTTT
.	TRBD1	TRBV7-9	14	TRBJ1-1	CASSSQDRPAEAFF	TGTGCCAGCAGCTCCCAGGACAGGCCGGCTGAAGCTTTCTTT
.	TRBD2	TRBV5-6	12	TRBJ2-7	CASKTGLDEQYF	TGTGCCAGCAAAACGGGACTAGACGAGCAGTACTTC